This is a list of T cell receptor beta chains from one sample in a study of blood T cells in healthy people across ages. MiXCR, applied by TCRdb to the 5' RACE reads, yields one record per CDR3 protein. Of about 1.8 million distinct CDR3 sequences listed, about 50% are singletons. What was sequenced was blood. These TCRs come from a woman aged 40-49 years in good health. The CDR3 runs from the conserved cysteine through the conserved F or W.

v_call	j_call	cdr3_aa
TRBV6-2/TRBV6-3	TRBJ2-1	CASTQNPLAGGYNEQFF
TRBV6-2/TRBV6-3	TRBJ2-3	CASSRRDLTDTQYF
TRBV29-1	TRBJ1-1	CSVVRVGGNTEAFF
TRBV5-1	TRBJ2-7	CASSLEPSTSEQYF
TRBV20-1	-	CSARDMGGVSYEQYF
TRBV15	TRBJ2-3	CATSRVGVAGDTQYF
TRBV4-2	TRBJ2-1	CASSQDGTSDGEQFF
TRBV5-1	TRBJ2-1	CASSLEGLAGNLGEQFF
TRBV7-9	TRBJ2-5	CASSSGTGAETQYF
TRBV4-3	TRBJ2-3	CASSQSCTGFRDTQYF
TRBV9	TRBJ2-5	CASSPGTSPSYQETQYF
TRBV3-1	TRBJ1-2	CAVRGGPLNYGYTF
TRBV7-2	TRBJ2-7	CASGLELGRDTYEQYF
TRBV9	TRBJ2-3	CASSTSGLAADTQYF
TRBV20-1	TRBJ2-3	CSAREGPTDTQYF
TRBV20-1	TRBJ2-1	CSASGLAGGYNEQFF
TRBV12-5	TRBJ2-3	CASGQGQSAGDTQYF
TRBV4-3	TRBJ2-5	CASSQGLAPSAETQYF
TRBV29-1	TRBJ1-2	CSVEVNYGYTF
TRBV6-2/TRBV6-3	TRBJ2-7	CASSDPSGATYEQYF
TRBV7-6	TRBJ2-5	CASSSYQRETQYF
TRBV28	-	CASSLGTSGDVETQYF
TRBV20-1	TRBJ2-3	CSASKRRGVSTDTQYF
TRBV5-5	TRBJ2-7	CASSSESSGVYEQYF
TRBV7-9	TRBJ2-3	CASSSAGTGDTDTQYF
TRBV7-9	TRBJ2-4	CASSPIGADIQYF
TRBV7-2	TRBJ1-2	CASSLGWTGRGYTF
TRBV28	TRBJ2-1	CATIQGTSVPVGQFF
TRBV4-3	TRBJ2-1	CASSQEGLGIMAGGRPEQFF
TRBV10-3	TRBJ2-7	CAISEWAASVDYEQYF
TRBV4-3	TRBJ1-2	CASSFEYDRPIYGYTF
TRBV29-1	TRBJ2-4	CSVDGLAGVQNIQYF
TRBV6-2/TRBV6-3	TRBJ2-7	CASSSPAVAYEQYF
TRBV20-1	TRBJ2-3	CSARKTGTDTQYF
TRBV27	TRBJ2-2	CASSLLGKNTGELFF
TRBV6-2/TRBV6-3	TRBJ2-7	CASRARQGMAEQYF
TRBV12-3/TRBV12-4	TRBJ2-4	CARSLQSREQYF
TRBV28	TRBJ2-1	CASSLPQDYNEQFF
TRBV15	TRBJ2-1	CATSEPSEGSVEQFF
TRBV7-7	TRBJ2-7	CASSLAIGTLAYEQYF
TRBV6-2/TRBV6-3	TRBJ2-5	CASRSLAGVSVQETQYF